Described below is a single T cell receptor beta chain sequence and its context. Its antigen is still unknown. Generated by immunoSEQ multiplex PCR, the TCRdb table keeps only in-frame clones and is missing some. The sample carries approximately 84,000 clones, approximately 90% recorded once. This sample was included in a study of OX40 agonist ivuxolimab in advanced cancers. Overall study context: An agonistic anti-OX40 (CD134) antibody, ivuxolimab, was used to treat the patients. Study-wide points: Partial responders at 0.1-3.0 mg/kg had among the lowest clonal expansion. At 0.1 to 3.0 mg/kg and by week 6, CD4+ and CD8+ T cells in the blood had expanded clonally. Certain nonresponders likewise exhibited a low normalized T-cell clonal expansion.

Germline assignment: CDR1 SNHLY and CDR2 FYNNEI. This CDR3 has 14 amino acids. The V and J ends lost 5 bases and 9 bases respectively, with 16 bases between them. This TCR came from an adult with an advanced solid tumor such as melanoma, head and neck, liver or kidney cancer. The chain is built from TRBV2 and TRBJ2-2; perhaps TRBD1 as D (5 bases). The sequences come from CD4+ or CD8+ T cells sorted from blood, collected in a trial of the OX40 agonist ivuxolimab. The CDR3: CASSSDSVNRELFF. The CDR3 coding sequence is TGTGCCAGCAGTTCTGACAGCGTCAACAGGGAGCTGTTTTTT.